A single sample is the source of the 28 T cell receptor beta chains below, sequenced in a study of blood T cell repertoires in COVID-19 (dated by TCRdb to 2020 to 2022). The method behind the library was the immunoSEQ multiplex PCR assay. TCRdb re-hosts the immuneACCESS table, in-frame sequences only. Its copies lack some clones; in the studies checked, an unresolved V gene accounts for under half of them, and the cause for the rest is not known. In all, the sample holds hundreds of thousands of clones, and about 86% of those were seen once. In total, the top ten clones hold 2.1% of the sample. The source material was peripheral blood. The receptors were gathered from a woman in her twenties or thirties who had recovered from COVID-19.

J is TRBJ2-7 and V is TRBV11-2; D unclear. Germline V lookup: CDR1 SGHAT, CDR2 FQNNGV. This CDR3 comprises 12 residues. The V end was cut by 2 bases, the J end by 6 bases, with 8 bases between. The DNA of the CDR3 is TGTGCCAGCAGCTTATCCCGACTCGAGCAGTACTTC. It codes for CASSLSRLEQYF.

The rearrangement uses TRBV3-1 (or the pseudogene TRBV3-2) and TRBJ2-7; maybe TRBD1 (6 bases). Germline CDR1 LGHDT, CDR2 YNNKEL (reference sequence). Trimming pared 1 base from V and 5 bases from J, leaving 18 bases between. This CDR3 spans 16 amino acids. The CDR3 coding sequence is TGTGCCAGCAGCCAAGTTAGGGGCAGGGGATTGCACGAGCAGTACTTC. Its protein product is CASSQVRGRGLHEQYF.

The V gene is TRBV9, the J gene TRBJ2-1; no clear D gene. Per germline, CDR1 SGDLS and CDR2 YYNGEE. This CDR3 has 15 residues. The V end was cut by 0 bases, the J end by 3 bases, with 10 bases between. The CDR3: CASSVDGGDYNEQFF. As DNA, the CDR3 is TGTGCCAGCAGCGTAGATGGCGGAGACTACAATGAGCAGTTCTTC.

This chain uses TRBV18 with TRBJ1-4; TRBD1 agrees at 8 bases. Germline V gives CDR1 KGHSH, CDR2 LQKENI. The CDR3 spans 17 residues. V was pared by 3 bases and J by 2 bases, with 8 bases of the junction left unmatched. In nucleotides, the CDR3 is TGTGCCAGCTCACCCCGACAGGGGAAAGGGACTAATGAAAAACTGTTTTTT. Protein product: CASSPRQGKGTNEKLFF.

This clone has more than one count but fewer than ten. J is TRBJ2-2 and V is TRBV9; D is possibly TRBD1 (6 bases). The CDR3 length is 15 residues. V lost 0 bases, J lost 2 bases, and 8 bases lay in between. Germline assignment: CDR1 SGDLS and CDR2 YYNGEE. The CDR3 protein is CASSVGQVNTGELFF. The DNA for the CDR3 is TGTGCCAGCAGCGTAGGACAGGTTAACACCGGGGAGCTGTTTTTT.

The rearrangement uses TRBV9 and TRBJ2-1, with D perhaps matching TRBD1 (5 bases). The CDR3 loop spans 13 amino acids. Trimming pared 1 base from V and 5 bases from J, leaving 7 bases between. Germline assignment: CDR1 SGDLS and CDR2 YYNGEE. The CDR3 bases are TGTGCCAGCAGCGTACAGGGCAACAATGAGCAGTTCTTC. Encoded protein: CASSVQGNNEQFF.

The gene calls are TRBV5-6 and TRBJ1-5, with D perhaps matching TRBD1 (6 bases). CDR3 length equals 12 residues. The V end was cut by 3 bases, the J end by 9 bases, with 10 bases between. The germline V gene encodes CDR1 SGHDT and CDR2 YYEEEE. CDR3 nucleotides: TGTGCCAGCAGCTCACAGGGTTCGCCCCAGCATTTT. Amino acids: CASSSQGSPQHF.

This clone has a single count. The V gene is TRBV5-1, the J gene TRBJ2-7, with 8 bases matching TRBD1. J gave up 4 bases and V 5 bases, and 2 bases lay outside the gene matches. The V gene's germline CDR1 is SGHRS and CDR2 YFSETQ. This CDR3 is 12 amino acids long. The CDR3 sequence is CASRDREYEQYF. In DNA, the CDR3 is TGCGCCAGCAGGGACAGGGAATACGAGCAGTACTTC.

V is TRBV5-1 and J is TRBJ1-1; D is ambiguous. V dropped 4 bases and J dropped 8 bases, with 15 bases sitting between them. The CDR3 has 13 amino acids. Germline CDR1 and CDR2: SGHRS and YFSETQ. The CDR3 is CASSVDLLTEAFF. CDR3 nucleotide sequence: TGCGCCAGCAGCGTAGATTTACTTACCGAAGCTTTCTTT.

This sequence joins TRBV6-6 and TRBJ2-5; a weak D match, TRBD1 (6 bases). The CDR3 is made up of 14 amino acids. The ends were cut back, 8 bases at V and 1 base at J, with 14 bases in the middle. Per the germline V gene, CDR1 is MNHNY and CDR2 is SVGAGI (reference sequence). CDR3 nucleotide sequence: TGTGCCAGCCGAAGGGGGACCCCCCAAGAGACCCAGTACTTC. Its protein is CASRRGTPQETQYF.

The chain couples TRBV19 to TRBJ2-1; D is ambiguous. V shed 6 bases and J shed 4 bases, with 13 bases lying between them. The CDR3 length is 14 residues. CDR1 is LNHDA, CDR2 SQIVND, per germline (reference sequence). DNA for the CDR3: TGTGCCAGTAGCCCGAAGAAGCTGTACAATGAGCAGTTCTTC. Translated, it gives CASSPKKLYNEQFF.

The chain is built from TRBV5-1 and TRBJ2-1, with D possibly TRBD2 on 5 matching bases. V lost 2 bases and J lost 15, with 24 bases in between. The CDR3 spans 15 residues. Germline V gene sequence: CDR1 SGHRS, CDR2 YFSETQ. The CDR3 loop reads CASSLEGAVPLDGFF. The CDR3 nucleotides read TGCGCCAGCAGCTTAGAGGGCGCGGTTCCCCTTGATGGGTTCTTC.

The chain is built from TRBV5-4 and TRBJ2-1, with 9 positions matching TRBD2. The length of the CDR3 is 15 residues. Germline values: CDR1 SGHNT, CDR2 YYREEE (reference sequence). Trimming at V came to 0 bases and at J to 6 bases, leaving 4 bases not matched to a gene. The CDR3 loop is CASSLVGTSSNEQFF. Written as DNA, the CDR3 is TGTGCCAGCAGCTTGGTAGGGACTAGCAGCAATGAGCAGTTCTTC.

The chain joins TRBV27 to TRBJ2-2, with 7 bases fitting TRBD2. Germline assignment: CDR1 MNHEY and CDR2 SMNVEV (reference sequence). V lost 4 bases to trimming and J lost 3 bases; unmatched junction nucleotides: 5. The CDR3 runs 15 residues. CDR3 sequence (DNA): TGTGCCAGCAGTTGGGGGGGAACCGACACCGGGGAGCTGTTTTTT. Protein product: CASSWGGTDTGELFF.

The CDR3 DNA reads TGTGCCAGCAGCGTAGGTAGCCTCGGCTACACCTTC. It is translated as CASSVGSLGYTF. The chain employs TRBV9 and TRBJ1-2; D ambiguous. Germline V CDR1 and CDR2: SGDLS, YYNGEE. The CDR3 totals 12 residues. The V end lost 0 bases, the J end lost 8 bases, and 8 bases lay between the germline ends. Combining the CDR3 with reference TRBV9 and TRBJ1-2 gives the whole variable domain DSGVTQTPKHLITATGQRVTLRCSPRSGDLSVYWYQQSLDQGLQFLIQYYNGEERAKGNILERFSAQQFPDLHSELNLSSLELGDSALYFCASSVGSLGYTFGSGTRLTVV.

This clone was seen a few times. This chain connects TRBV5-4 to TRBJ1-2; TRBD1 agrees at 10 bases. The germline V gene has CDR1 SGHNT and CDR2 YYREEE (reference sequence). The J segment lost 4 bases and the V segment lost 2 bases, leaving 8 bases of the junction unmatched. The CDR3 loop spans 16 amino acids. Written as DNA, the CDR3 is TGTGCCAGCAGCTTCCCGGGACAGGGGTGGGGCTATGGCTACACCTTC. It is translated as CASSFPGQGWGYGYTF.

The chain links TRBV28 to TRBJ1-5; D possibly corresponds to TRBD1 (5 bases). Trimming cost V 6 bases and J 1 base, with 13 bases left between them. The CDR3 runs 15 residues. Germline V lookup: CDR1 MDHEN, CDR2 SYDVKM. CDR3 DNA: TGTGCCAGCAGGACCAGGGATGGGAGCAATCAGCCCCAGCATTTT. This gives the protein CASRTRDGSNQPQHF.

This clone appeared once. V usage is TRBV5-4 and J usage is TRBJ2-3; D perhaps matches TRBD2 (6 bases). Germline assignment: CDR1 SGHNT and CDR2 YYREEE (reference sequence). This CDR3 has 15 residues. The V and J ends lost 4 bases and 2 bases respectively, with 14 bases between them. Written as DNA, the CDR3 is TGTGCCAGCAGCATGTGGACTACGAACACAGATACGCAGTATTTT. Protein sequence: CASSMWTTNTDTQYF.

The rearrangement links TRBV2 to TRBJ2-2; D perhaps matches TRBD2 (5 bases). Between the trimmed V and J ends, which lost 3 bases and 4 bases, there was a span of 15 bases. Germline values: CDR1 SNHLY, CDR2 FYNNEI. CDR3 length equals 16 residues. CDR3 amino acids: CASSDGPPGSTGELFF. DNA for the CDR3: TGTGCCAGCAGTGACGGGCCCCCGGGAAGCACCGGGGAGCTGTTTTTT.

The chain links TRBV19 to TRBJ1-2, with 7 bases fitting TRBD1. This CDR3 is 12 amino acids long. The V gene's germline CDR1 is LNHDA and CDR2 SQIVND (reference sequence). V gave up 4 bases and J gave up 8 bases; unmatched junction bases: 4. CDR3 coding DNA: TGTGCCAGTAGTACCGGGACAGTGGGCTACACCTTC. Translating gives CASSTGTVGYTF.

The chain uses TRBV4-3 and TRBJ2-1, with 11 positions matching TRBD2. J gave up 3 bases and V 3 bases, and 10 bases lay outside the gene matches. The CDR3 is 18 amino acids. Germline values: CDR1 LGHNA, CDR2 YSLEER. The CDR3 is CASSQTIAGGPDYNEQFF. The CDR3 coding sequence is TGCGCCAGCAGCCAGACTATAGCGGGAGGGCCCGACTACAATGAGCAGTTCTTC.

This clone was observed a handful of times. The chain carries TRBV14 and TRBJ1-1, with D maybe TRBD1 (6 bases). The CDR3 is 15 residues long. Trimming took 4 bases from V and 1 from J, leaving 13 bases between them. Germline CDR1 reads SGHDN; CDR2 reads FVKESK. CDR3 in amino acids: CASSPNRERNTEAFF. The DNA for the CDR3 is TGTGCCAGCAGCCCGAACAGGGAAAGGAACACTGAAGCTTTCTTT.

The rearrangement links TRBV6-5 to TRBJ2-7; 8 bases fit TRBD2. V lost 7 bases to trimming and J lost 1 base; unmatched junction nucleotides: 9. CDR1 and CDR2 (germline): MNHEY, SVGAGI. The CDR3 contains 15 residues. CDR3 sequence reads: CASNLLRGVSYEQYF. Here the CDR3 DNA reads TGTGCCAGCAACCTTTTGCGGGGGGTGTCCTACGAGCAGTACTTC.

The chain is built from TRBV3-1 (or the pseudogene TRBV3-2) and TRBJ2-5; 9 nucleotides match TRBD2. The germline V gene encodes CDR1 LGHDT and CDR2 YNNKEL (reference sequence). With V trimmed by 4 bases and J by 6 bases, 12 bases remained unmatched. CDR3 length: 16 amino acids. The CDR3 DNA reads TGTGCCAGCAGCCGGGATAGCGGGAGTCAGTCAAAGACCCAGTACTTC. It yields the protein CASSRDSGSQSKTQYF.

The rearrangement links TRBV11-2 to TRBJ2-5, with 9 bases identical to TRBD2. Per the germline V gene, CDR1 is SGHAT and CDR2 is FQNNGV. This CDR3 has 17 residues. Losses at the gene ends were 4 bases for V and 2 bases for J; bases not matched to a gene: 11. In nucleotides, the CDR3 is TGTGCCAGCAGCTATTTCCCTATAGCGGGAGAGCAAGAGACCCAGTACTTC. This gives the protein CASSYFPIAGEQETQYF.

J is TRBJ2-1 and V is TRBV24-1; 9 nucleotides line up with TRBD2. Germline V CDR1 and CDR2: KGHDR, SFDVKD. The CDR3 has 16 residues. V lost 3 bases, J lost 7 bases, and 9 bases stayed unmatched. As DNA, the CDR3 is TGTGCCACCAGTGATGGGCCGCGGGGGGGCTTGAATGAGCAGTTCTTC. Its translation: CATSDGPRGGLNEQFF.

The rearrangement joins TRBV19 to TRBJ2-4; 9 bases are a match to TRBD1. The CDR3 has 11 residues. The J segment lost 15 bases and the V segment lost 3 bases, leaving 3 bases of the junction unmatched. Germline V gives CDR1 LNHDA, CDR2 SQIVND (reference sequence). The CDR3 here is CASSMGTGLYF. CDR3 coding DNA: TGTGCCAGTAGTATGGGGACAGGGTTGTACTTC.

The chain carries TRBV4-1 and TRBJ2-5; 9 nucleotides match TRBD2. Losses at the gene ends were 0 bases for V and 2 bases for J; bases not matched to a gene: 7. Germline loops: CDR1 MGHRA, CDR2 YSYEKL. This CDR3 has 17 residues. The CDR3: CASSQDPSLAGQETQYF. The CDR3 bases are TGCGCCAGCAGCCAAGATCCATCCCTAGCGGGGCAAGAGACCCAGTACTTC.